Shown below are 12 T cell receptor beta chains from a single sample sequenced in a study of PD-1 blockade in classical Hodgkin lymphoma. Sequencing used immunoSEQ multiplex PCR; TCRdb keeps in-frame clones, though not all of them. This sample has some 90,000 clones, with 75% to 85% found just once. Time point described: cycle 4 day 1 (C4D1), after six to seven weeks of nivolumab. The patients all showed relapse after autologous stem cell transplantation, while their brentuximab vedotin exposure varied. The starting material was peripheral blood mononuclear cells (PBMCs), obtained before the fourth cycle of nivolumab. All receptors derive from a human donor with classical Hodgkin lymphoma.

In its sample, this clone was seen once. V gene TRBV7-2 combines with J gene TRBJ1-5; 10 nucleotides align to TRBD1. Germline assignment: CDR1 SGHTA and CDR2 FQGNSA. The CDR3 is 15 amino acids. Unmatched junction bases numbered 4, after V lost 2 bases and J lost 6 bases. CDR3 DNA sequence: TGTGCCAGCAGCTTACTTGGACAGGGGGGTCAGCCCCAGCATTTT. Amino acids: CASSLLGQGGQPQHF. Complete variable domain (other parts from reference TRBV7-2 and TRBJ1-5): GAGVSQSPSNKVTEKGKDVELRCDPISGHTALYWYRQSLGQGLEFLIYFQGNSAPDKSGLPSDRFSAERTGGSVSTLTIQRTQQEDSAVYLCASSLLGQGGQPQHFGDGTRLSIL.

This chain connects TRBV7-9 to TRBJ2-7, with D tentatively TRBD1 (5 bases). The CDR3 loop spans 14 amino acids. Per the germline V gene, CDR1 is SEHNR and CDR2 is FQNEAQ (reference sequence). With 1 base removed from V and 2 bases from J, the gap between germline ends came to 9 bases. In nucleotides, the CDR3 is TGTGCCAGCAGCTTAGTGGGGCCGACCTACGAGCAGTACTTC. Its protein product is CASSLVGPTYEQYF.

The CDR3 protein is CASSQDPGLASTDTQYF. Here the CDR3 DNA reads TGCGCCAGCAGCCAAGATCCGGGACTAGCTAGCACAGATACGCAGTATTTT. This sequence joins TRBV4-3 and TRBJ2-3, with 9 positions matching TRBD2. The germline gives CDR1 LGHNA, CDR2 YSLEER. The J segment lost 0 bases and the V segment lost 0 bases, leaving 4 bases of the junction unmatched. This CDR3 region has 17 residues.

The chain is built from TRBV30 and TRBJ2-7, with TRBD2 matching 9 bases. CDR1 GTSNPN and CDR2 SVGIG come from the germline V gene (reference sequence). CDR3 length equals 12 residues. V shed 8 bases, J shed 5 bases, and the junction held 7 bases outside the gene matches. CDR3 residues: CAGSGSPHEQYF. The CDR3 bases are TGTGCCGGTAGCGGGAGCCCCCACGAGCAGTACTTC.

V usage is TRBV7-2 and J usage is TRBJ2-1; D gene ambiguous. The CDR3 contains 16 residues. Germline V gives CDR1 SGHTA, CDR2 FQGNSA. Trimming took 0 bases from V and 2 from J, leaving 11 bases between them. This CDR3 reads CASSLAGGWAYNEQFF. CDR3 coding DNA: TGTGCCAGCAGCTTAGCTGGCGGCTGGGCCTACAATGAGCAGTTCTTC.

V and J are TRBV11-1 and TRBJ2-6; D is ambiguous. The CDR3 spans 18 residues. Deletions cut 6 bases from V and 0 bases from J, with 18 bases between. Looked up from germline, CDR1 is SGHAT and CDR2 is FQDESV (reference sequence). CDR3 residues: CASRIGGRVRSGANVLTF. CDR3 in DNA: TGTGCCAGCAGAATAGGTGGCCGAGTACGCTCTGGGGCCAACGTCCTGACTTTC. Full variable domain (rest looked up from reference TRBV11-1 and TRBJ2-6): EAEVAQSPRYKITEKSQAVAFWCDPISGHATLYWYRQILGQGPELLVQFQDESVVDDSQLPKDRFSAERLKGVDSTLKIQPAELGDSAMYLCASRIGGRVRSGANVLTFGAGSRLTVL.

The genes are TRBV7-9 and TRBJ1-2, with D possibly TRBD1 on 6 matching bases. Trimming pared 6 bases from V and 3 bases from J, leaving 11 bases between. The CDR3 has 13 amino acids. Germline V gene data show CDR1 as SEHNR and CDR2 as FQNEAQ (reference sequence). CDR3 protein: CASRIWTDYGYTF. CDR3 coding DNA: TGTGCCAGCAGGATATGGACAGACTATGGCTACACCTTC.

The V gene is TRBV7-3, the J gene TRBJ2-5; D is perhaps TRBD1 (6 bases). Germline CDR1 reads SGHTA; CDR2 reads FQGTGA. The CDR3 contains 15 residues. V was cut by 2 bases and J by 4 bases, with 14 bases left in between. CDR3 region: CASSLSSGAGETQYF. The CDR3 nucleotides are TGTGCCAGCAGCTTATCCTCAGGGGCCGGAGAGACCCAGTACTTC. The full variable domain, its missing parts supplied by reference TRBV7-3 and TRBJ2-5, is GAGVSQTPSNKVTEKGKYVELRCDPISGHTALYWYRQSLGQGPEFLIYFQGTGAADDSGLPNDRFFAVRPEGSVSTLKIQRTERGDSAVYLCASSLSSGAGETQYFGPGTRLLVL.

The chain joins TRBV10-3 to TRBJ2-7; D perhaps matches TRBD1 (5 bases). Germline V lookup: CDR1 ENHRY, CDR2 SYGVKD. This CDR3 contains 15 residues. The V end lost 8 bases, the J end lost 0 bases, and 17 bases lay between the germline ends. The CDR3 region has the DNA TGTGCCATCGCACAGGTGGCCATAAGCTCCTACGAGCAGTACTTC. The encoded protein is CAIAQVAISSYEQYF.

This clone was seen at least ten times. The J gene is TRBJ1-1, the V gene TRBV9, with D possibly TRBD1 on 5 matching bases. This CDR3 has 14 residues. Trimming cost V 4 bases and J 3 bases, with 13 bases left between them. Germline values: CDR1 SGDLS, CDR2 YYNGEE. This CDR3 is CASSTRVGDTEAFF. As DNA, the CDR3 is TGTGCCAGCAGCACCAGGGTTGGGGACACTGAAGCTTTCTTT.

The CDR3 sequence: CATSRGAERVDTQYF. The CDR3 DNA reads TGTGCCACCAGCAGAGGAGCGGAGAGGGTAGATACGCAGTATTTT. J is TRBJ2-3 and V is TRBV15; a weak D match, TRBD2 (5 bases). Per the germline V gene, CDR1 is LNHNV and CDR2 is YYDKDF (reference sequence). Between the trimmed V and J ends, which lost 1 base and 5 bases, there was a span of 13 bases. The CDR3 length is 15 residues.

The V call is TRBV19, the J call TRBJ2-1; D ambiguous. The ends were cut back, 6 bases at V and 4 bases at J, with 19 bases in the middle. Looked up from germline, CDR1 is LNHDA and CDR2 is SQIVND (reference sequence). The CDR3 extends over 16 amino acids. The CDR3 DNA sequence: TGTGCCAGTAGCCAATTCAAGAGAGGCGGTTACAATGAGCAGTTCTTC. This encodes CASSQFKRGGYNEQFF. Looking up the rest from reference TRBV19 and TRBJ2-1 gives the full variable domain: DGGITQSPKYLFRKEGQNVTLSCEQNLNHDAMYWYRQDPGQGLRLIYYSQIVNDFQKGDIAEGYSVSREKKESFPLTVTSAQKNPTAFYLCASSQFKRGGYNEQFFGPGTRLTVL.